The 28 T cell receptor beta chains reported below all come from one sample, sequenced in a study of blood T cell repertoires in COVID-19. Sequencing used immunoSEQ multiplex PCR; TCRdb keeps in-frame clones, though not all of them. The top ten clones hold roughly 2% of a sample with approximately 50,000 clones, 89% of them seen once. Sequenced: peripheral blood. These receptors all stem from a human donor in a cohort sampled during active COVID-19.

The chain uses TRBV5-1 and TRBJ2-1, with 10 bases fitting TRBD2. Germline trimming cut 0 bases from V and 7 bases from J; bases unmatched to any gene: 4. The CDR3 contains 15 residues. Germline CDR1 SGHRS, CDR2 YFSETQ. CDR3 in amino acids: CASSLGSGGRNEQFF. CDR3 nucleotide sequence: TGCGCCAGCAGCTTGGGTAGCGGGGGGAGGAATGAGCAGTTCTTC.

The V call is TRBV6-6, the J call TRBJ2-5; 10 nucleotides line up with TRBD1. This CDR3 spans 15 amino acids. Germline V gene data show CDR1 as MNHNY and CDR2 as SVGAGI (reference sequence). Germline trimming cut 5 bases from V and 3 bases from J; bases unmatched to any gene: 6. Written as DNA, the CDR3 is TGTGCCAGCAGTCCCGGGACAGGGGCCAAAGAGACCCAGTACTTC. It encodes CASSPGTGAKETQYF.

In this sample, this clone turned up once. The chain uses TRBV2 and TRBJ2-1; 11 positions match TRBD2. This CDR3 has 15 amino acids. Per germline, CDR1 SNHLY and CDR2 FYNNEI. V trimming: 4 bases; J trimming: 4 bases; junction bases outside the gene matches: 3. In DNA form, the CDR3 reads TGTGCCAGCAGTGCTGTAGCGGGAGGGTACAATGAGCAGTTCTTC. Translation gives CASSAVAGGYNEQFF.

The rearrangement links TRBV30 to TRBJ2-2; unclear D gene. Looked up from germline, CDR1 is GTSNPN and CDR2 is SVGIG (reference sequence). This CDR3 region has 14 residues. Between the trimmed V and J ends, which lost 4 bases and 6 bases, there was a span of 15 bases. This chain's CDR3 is CAWIRASYAGELFF. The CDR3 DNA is TGTGCCTGGATTAGAGCCTCTTACGCCGGGGAGCTGTTTTTT.

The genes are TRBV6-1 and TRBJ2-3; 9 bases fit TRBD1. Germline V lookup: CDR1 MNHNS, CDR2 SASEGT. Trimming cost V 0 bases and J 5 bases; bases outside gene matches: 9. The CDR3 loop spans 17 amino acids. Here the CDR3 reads CASSEARDRARGDTQYF. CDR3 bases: TGTGCCAGCAGTGAAGCGAGGGACAGGGCCAGGGGAGATACGCAGTATTTT.

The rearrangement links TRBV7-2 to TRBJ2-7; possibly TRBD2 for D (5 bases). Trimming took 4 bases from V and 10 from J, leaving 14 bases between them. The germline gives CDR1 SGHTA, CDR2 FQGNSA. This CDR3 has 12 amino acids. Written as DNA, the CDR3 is TGTGCCAGCAGCTCAAGCACGGGGAAACAGTACTTC. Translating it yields CASSSSTGKQYF.

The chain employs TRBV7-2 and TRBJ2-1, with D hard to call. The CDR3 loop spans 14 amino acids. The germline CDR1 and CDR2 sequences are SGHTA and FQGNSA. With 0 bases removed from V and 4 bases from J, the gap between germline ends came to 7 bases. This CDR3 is CASSLATRYNEQFF. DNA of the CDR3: TGTGCCAGCAGCTTAGCGACCAGGTACAATGAGCAGTTCTTC.

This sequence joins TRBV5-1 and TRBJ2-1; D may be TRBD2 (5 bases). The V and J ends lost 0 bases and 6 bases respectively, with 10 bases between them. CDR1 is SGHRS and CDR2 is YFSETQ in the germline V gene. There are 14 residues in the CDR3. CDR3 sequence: CASSLGVEGNEQFF. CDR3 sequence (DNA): TGCGCCAGCAGCTTGGGGGTAGAGGGCAATGAGCAGTTCTTC.

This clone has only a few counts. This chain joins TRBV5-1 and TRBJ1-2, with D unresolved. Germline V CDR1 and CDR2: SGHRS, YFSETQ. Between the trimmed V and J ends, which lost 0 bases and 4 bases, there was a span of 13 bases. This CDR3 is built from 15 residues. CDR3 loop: CASSLAAGGIYGYTF. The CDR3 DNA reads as TGCGCCAGCAGCTTGGCCGCGGGAGGGATCTATGGCTACACCTTC. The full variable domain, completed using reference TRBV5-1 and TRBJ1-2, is KAGVTQTPRYLIKTRGQQVTLSCSPISGHRSVSWYQQTPGQGLQFLFEYFSETQRNKGNFPGRFSGRQFSNSRSEMNVSTLELGDSALYLCASSLAAGGIYGYTFGSGTRLTVV.

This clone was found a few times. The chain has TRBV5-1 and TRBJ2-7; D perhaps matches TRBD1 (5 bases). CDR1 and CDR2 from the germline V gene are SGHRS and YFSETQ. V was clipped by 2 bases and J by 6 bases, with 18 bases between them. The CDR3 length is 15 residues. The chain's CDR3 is CASSLDQGGVLEQYF. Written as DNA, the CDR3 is TGCGCCAGCAGCTTAGACCAGGGTGGGGTTCTCGAGCAGTACTTC.

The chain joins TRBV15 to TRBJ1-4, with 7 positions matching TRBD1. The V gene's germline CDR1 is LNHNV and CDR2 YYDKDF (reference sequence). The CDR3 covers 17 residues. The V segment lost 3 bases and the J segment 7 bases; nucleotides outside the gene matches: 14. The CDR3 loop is CATSSGLDGTVSEKLFF. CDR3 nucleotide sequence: TGTGCCACCAGCAGTGGGTTGGACGGGACAGTCTCTGAAAAACTGTTTTTT. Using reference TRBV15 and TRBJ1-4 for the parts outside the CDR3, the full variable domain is DAMVIQNPRYQVTQFGKPVTLSCSQTLNHNVMYWYQQKSSQAPKLLFHYYDKDFNNEADTPDNFQSRRPNTSFCFLDIRSPGLGDTAMYLCATSSGLDGTVSEKLFFGSGTQLSVL.

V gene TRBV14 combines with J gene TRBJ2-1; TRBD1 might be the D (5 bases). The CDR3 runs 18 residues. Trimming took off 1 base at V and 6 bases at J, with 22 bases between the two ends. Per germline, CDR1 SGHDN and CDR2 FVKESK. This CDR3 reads CASSQGRWLTGARNEQFF. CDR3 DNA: TGTGCCAGCAGCCAAGGCAGGTGGCTAACAGGCGCACGCAATGAGCAGTTCTTC.

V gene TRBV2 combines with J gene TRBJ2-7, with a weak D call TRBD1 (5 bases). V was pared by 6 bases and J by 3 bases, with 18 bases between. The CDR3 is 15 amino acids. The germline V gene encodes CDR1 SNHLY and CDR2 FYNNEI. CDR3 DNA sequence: TGTGCCAGCAGGGTTTCGGACAACCCGAACTACGAGCAGTACTTC. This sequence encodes CASRVSDNPNYEQYF.

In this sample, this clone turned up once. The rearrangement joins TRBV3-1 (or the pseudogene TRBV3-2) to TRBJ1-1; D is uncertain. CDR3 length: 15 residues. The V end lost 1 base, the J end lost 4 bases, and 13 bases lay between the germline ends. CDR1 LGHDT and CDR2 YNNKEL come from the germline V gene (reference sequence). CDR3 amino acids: CASSQVAAGITEAFF. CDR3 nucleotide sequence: TGTGCCAGCAGCCAAGTAGCGGCGGGGATCACTGAAGCTTTCTTT.

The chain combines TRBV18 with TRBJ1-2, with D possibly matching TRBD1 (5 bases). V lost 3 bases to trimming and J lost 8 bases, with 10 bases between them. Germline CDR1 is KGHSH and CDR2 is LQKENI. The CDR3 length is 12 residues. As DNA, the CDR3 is TGTGCCAGCTCACCGACCAAGGGGGGCTACACCTTC. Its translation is CASSPTKGGYTF.

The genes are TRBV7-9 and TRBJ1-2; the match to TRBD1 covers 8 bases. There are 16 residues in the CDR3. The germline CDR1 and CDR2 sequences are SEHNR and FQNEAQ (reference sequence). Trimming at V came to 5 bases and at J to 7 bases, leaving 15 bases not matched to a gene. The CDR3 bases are TGTGCCAGCAGCCAACATACTAACAGGGGGTTCGGTGGCTACACCTTC. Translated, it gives CASSQHTNRGFGGYTF.

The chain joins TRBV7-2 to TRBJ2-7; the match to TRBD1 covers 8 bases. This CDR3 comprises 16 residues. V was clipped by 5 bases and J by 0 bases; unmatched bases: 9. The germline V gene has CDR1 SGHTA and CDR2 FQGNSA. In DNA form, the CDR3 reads TGTGCCAGCAGCCCACAGGGGGAGATCCTCTCCTACGAGCAGTACTTC. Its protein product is CASSPQGEILSYEQYF.

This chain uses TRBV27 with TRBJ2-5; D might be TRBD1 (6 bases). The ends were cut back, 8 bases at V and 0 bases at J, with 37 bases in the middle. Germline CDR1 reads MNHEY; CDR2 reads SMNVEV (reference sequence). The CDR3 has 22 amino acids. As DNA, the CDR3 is TGTGCCAGCTCGCCCCCGTCCCGATTCTCGTCTCGAGGGGGATGGAACCAAGAGACCCAGTACTTC. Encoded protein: CASSPPSRFSSRGGWNQETQYF.

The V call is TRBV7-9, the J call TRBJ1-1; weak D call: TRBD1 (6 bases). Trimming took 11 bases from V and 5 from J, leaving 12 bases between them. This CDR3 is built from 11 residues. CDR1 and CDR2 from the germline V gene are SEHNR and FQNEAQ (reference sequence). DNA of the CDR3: TGTGCCGAACAGGGCCAAACTGAAGCTTTCTTT. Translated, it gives CAEQGQTEAFF.

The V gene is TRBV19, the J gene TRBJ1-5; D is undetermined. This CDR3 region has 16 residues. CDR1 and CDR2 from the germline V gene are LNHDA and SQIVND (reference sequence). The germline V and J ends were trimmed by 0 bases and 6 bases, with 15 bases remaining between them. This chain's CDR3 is CASSIDLELLGQPQHF. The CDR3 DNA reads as TGTGCCAGTAGTATAGATCTAGAACTATTGGGTCAGCCCCAGCATTTT.

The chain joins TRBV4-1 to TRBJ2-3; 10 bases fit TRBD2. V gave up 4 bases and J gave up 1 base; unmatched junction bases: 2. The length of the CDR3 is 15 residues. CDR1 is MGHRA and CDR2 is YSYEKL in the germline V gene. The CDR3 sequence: CASSRLAGGTDTQYF. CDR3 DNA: TGCGCCAGCAGCCGCCTAGCGGGGGGCACAGATACGCAGTATTTT.

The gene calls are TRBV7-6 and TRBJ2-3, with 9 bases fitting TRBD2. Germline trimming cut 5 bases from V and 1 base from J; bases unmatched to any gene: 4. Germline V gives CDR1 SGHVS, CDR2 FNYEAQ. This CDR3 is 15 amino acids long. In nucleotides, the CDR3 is TGTGCCAGCAGCGCCTGGACTAGCGGCACAGATACGCAGTATTTT. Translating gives CASSAWTSGTDTQYF.

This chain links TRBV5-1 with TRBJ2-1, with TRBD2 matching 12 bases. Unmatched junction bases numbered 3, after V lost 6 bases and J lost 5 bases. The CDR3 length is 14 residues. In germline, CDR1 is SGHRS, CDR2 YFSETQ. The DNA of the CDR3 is TGCGCCAGCAAGACTAGCGGGAGTCACAATGAGCAGTTCTTC. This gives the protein CASKTSGSHNEQFF.

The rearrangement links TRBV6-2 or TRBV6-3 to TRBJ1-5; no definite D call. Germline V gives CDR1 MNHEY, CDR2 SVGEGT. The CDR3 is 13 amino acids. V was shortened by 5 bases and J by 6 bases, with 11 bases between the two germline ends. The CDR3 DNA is TGTGCCAGCAGTCGAATCCGGGGTCAGCCCCAGCATTTT. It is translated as CASSRIRGQPQHF.

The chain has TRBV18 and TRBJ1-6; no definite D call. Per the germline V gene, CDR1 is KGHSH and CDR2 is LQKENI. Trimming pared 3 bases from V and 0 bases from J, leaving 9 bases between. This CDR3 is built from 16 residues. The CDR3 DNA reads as TGTGCCAGCTCACCCGTCGCGAGCTCCTATAATTCACCCCTCCACTTT. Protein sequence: CASSPVASSYNSPLHF.

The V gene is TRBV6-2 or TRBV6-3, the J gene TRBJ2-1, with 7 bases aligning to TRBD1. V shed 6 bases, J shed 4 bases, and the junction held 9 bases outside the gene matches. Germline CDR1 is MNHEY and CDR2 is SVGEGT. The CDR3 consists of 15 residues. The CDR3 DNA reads TGTGCCAGCAGCTCACCGGGACAGACATACAATGAGCAGTTCTTC. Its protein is CASSSPGQTYNEQFF.

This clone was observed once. The CDR3 DNA sequence: TGTGCCAGGGGGACAGGGGGAACGACTAATGAAAAACTGTTTTTT. Protein product: CARGTGGTTNEKLFF. The chain links TRBV27 to TRBJ1-4, with TRBD1 identical over 11 bases. CDR1 and CDR2 from the germline V gene are MNHEY and SMNVEV (reference sequence). CDR3 length: 15 amino acids. The trim removed 9 bases at V and 2 bases at J, leaving 5 bases unmatched.

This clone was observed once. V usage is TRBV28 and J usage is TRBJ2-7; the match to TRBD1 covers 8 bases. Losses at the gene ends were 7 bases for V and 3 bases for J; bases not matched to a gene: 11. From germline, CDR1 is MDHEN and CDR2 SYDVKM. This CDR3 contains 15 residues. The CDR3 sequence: CASTNQGAGGYEQYF. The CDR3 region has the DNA TGTGCCAGCACGAATCAGGGGGCTGGGGGCTACGAGCAGTACTTC.